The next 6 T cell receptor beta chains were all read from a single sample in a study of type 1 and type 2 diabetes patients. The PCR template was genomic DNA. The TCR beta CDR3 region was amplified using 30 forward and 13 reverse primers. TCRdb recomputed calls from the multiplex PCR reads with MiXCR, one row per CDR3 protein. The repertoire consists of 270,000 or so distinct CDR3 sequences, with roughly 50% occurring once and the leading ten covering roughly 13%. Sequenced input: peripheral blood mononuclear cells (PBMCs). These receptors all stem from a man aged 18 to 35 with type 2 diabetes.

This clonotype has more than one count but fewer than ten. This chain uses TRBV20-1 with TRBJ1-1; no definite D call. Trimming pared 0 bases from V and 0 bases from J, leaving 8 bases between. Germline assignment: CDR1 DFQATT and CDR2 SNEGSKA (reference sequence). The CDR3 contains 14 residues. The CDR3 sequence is CSARDALMNTEAFF. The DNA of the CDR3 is TGCAGTGCTAGAGATGCACTGATGAACACTGAAGCTTTCTTT.

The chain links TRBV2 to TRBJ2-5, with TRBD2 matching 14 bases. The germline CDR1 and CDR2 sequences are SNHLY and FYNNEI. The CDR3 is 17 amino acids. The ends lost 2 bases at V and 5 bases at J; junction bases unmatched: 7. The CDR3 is CASSERRLAGGPETQYF. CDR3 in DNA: TGTGCCAGCAGTGAACGGAGACTAGCGGGGGGGCCGGAGACCCAGTACTTC.

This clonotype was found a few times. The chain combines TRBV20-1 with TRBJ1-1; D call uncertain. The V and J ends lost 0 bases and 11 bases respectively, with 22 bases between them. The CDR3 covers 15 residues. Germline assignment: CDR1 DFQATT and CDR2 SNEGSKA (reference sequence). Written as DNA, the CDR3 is TGCAGTGCTAGAGATAACCTTTTCGACACTCGGAGGGCTTTCTTT. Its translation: CSARDNLFDTRRAFF.

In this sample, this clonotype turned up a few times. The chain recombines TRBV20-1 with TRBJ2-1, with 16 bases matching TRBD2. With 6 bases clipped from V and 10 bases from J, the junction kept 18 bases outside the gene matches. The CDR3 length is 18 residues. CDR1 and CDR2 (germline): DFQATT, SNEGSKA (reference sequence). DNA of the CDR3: TGCAGTGCGAGAATGTCCGGGACTAGCGGGAGGGCCGCCAAAGAGCAGTTCTTC. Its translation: CSARMSGTSGRAAKEQFF.

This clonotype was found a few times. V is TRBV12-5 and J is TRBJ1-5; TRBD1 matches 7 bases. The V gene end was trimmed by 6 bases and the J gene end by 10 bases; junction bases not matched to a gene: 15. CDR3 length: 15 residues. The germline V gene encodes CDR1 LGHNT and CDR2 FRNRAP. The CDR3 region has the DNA TGTGCTAGTGGCTCTCTTTCGACAGGGCGACATCCCCAGCATTTT. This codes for CASGSLSTGRHPQHF.

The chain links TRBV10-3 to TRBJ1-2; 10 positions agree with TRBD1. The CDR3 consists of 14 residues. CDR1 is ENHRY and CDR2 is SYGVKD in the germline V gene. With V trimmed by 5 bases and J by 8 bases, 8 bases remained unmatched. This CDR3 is CAISTRDRGEGYTF. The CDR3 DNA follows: TGTGCCATCAGTACACGGGACAGGGGAGAGGGCTACACCTTC.